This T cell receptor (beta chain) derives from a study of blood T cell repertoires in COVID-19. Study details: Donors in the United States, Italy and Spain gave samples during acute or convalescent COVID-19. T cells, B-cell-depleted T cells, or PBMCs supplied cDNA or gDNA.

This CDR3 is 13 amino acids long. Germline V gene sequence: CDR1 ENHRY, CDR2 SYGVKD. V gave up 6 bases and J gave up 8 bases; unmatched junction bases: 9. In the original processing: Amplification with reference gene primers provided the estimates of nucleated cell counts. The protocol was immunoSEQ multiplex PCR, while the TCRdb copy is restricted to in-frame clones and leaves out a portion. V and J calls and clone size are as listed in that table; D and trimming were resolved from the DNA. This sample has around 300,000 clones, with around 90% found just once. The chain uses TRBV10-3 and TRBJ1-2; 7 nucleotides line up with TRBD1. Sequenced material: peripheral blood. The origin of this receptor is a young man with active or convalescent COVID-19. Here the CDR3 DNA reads TGTGCCATCAGAGCCGGGACAGAAGAGGGCTACACCTTC. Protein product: CAIRAGTEEGYTF.